This TCR beta chain was observed in a study of beta chain features in type 1 diabetes (dated by TCRdb to 2016 to 2018). For context, the study as a whole: No differences in mean age, gender distribution, total cell number or subset yield were found between patients and healthy donors. Regulatory and stem cell-like memory subsets were isolated from only 8 patients and roughly eight healthy donors, whereas naive and central memory subsets came from all 30 or so donors. In the study, recently diagnosed type 1 diabetes patients and matched healthy donors were compared on the TCRB repertoires of their sorted circulating CD4+ T cell subsets. A total of approximately 100,000,000 sorted cells were examined across all samples, and the number of cells per subset was strongly correlated with RNA yield.

Remarks on this clone: The antigen it binds to is not known. Nothing much larger sits one base from this clone, and base qualities are not available.

CDR1 and CDR2, per the germline V gene (reference sequence), are MNHEY and SMNVEV. Its CDR3 holds 14 amino acids, cysteine through phenylalanine. Only the CDR3 region is kept as DNA, spanning 42 bases read in frame from base 1. Trimmed from V: 4 bases; trimmed from J: 3 bases; junction bases lacking a gene match: 4. From each donor, a single peripheral blood sample of approximately 120 mL on average was drawn into heparinised tubes. Using a panel that included CD45RO, CCR7, CD25, CD127, CD95 and CD27, naive, central memory, regulatory and stem cell-like memory CD4+ T cells were sorted on a BD FACSAria II. All sorted populations exceeded 95% purity. PBMCs were isolated immediately by Lymphoprep density gradient centrifugation and stained directly without culture. To minimize batch effects, samples were stained and sorted in pairs, one healthy donor with one patient per experiment. The entire amount of isolated RNA was reverse transcribed using the High Capacity cDNA Reverse Transcription Kit, so the sequenced TCRB transcripts were expressed ones. Deep immunoSEQ sequencing was performed on naive, central memory and regulatory T cell samples, with an average of around 3.4 million total reads per sample. After sorted cells were lysed in RLT buffer, RNA was extracted with DNase-treated RNeasy Micro or Mini kits, with the choice depending on cell number. Each cell subset was processed on its own to prevent cross-contamination, while patient and healthy donor samples were processed together. Using the immunoSEQ multiplex PCR, TCRB sequences were amplified from cDNA into 87-bp fragments spanning the CDR3 region. Sequencing of the amplicons was performed on the Illumina HiSeq platform. Per the authors' processing: Synthetic template baselines were used to correct PCR bias computationally, reads within Hamming distance 2 were collapsed, and singletons that could not be merged were discarded. Reads were aligned to IMGT to assign V, D and J genes, CDR3 length, and insertions or deletions at six rearrangement sites. Within each subset, clonotype counts were normalized to sorted cell number, and only after that were true diversity and Gini coefficients computed with the tcR R package. The overlap coefficient, calculated on TCRB nucleotide sequences, was used to quantify repertoire sharing. TCRdb retrieved this table from immuneACCESS and kept in-frame rearrangements only. Not all clones are present; in checked studies, unresolved V genes account for under half, and no reason is known for the remainder. V and J calls and clone size come straight from that table; D and trimming were deduced from the DNA. This sample lists nearly 350,000 clones; over 7% were detected once. 0.9% to 1.1% of the sample comes from the top ten.

The full study reports these points: At VDJ recombination sites, patients with type 1 diabetes made fewer insertions and deleted more nucleotides, a pattern implying thymic rearrangement abnormalities. The naive, central memory and regulatory TCRB repertoires appeared to resemble one another more closely among patients than among healthy donors. A moderate but significant shortening of TCRB CDR3 length was observed in type 1 diabetes patients in all four CD4+ subsets. Sequencing cDNA rather than genomic DNA could over-represent highly expressing activated cells, although activation and CD3 levels did not differ between groups. Shorter templates might have been favored by PCR, but patient and control samples were amplified and corrected together, so both groups would have been affected equally by any skew. Because the HLA sub-analyses included only small numbers of individuals, any influence of HLA type on TCRB rearrangement was left unresolved.

The chain uses TRBV27 and TRBJ1-1; 8 nucleotides in the junction match TRBD1. The sample consisted of central memory CD4+ T cells from blood. The sequence came from a man aged 25 to 40 with type 1 diabetes. Read as DNA, the sequence is TGTGCCAGCAGTTCCGACAGGGGCGACACTGAAGCTTTCTTT. Its protein reads: CASSSDRGDTEAFF.